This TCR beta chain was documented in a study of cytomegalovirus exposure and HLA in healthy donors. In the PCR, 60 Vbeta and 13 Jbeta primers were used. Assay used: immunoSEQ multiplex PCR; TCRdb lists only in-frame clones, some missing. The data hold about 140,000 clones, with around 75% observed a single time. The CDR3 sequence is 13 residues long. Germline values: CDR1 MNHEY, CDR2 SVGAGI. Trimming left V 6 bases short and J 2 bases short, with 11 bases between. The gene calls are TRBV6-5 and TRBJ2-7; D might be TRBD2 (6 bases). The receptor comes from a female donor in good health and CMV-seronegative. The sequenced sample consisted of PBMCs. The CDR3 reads CASSRDLAYEQYF. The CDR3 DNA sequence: TGTGCCAGCAGCCGGGACTTAGCCTACGAGCAGTACTTC.